The 17 T cell receptor beta chains below were found in one sample sequenced in a study of shared clonotypes between healthy human individuals. In the naive CD8 group, cells lacked CD45RO and were positively selected for CCR7, so terminally differentiated effector memory CD45RA+ cells were left out. Clones were read by immunoSEQ multiplex PCR, and TCRdb kept only the in-frame ones, dropping some. Found here are more than 2 million clones, roughly 95% of them singletons; the top ten hold 1% to 1.3%. What was sequenced was naive CD8+ T cells sorted from blood. The receptors originated from a man in his late teens or twenties in good health.

In regard to this clone: The same CDR3 can be traced to other DNA sequences in this sample. The chain is built from TRBV4-1 and TRBJ1-2; 11 nucleotides align to TRBD1. Germline CDR1 and CDR2: MGHRA and YSYEKL. V gave up 1 base and J gave up 8 bases; unmatched junction bases: 6. The CDR3 is 15 residues long. This CDR3 reads CASSQVGQGASGYTF. CDR3 nucleotide sequence: TGCGCCAGCAGCCAAGTTGGACAGGGGGCTTCGGGCTACACCTTC.

The chain combines TRBV5-6 with TRBJ2-3; the D is unclear. This CDR3 region has 18 residues. V shed 1 base and J shed 1 base, with 19 bases lying between them. Germline V gives CDR1 SGHDT, CDR2 YYEEEE. The CDR3 sequence is CASSLPDFRTRGTDTQYF. In DNA, the CDR3 is TGTGCCAGCAGCTTGCCCGACTTTAGAACCCGGGGCACAGATACGCAGTATTTT.

This chain connects TRBV5-1 to TRBJ2-3; TRBD1 aligns across 7 bases. Germline V lookup: CDR1 SGHRS, CDR2 YFSETQ. Trimming removed 4 bases from V and 3 bases from J; junction bases left unmatched: 5. The CDR3 has 14 residues. CDR3 coding DNA: TGCGCCAGCAGCATCGGACAGGTAACAGATACGCAGTATTTT. As protein: CASSIGQVTDTQYF.

As regards this clone: Different DNA sequences within this sample yield the same CDR3. The rearrangement uses TRBV27 and TRBJ2-1; D may match TRBD1 or TRBD2 (5 bases each). The CDR3 consists of 15 residues. Germline loops: CDR1 MNHEY, CDR2 SMNVEV (reference sequence). Trimming cost V 4 bases and J 0 bases, with 10 bases left between them. The CDR3 sequence: CASSSGTGSYNEQFF. The CDR3 bases are TGTGCCAGCAGTTCCGGGACGGGCTCCTACAATGAGCAGTTCTTC.

A word on this clone: The same CDR3 arises from other DNA sequences in this sample as well. V gene TRBV29-1 combines with J gene TRBJ2-2, with D tentatively TRBD1 (5 bases). The CDR3 is 13 residues long. Trimming removed 4 bases at V and 2 bases at J, with 8 bases between. The germline V gene has CDR1 SQVTM and CDR2 ANQGSEA. The CDR3 is CSVVQENTGELFF. DNA for the CDR3: TGCAGCGTTGTACAGGAAAACACCGGGGAGCTGTTTTTT.

The J gene is TRBJ2-7, the V gene TRBV7-9; perhaps D is TRBD1 or TRBD2 (5 bases each). V lost 0 bases and J 3 bases, leaving 12 bases between the germline ends. Germline V gene data show CDR1 as SEHNR and CDR2 as FQNEAQ (reference sequence). This CDR3 spans 15 amino acids. CDR3 region: CASSLAYGADYEQYF. The CDR3 DNA reads as TGTGCCAGCAGCTTAGCTTACGGGGCGGACTACGAGCAGTACTTC.

This sequence joins TRBV30 and TRBJ1-2, with D possibly TRBD1 on 5 matching bases. V lost 0 bases, J lost 13 bases, and 15 bases lay in between. Germline CDR1 and CDR2: GTSNPN and SVGIG (reference sequence). The length of the CDR3 is 12 residues. The CDR3 DNA is TGTGCCTGGAGTGTAGGCAGGGAGGGTGGCACCTTC. It encodes CAWSVGREGGTF.

With respect to this clone: The identical CDR3 is also encoded by other nucleotide sequences in the sample. The genes are TRBV10-2 and TRBJ1-1; no clear D gene. Germline V CDR1 and CDR2: WSHSY, SAAADI. Trimming removed 3 bases at V and 5 bases at J, with 7 bases between. This CDR3 spans 12 amino acids. The CDR3 loop reads CASSEGSTEAFF. In DNA form, the CDR3 reads TGCGCCAGCAGTGAAGGTTCGACTGAAGCTTTCTTT.

The chain employs TRBV4-3 and TRBJ2-7, with TRBD2 matching 13 bases. Germline V gene lookup returns CDR1 LGHNA and CDR2 YSLEER. V gave up 3 bases and J gave up 2 bases; unmatched junction bases: 7. CDR3 length: 17 amino acids. The CDR3 coding sequence is TGCGCCAGCAGCCATGGGACTAGCGGGGCGCTCACCTACGAGCAGTACTTC. Its protein product is CASSHGTSGALTYEQYF.

The chain uses TRBV4-3 and TRBJ2-5, with D perhaps being TRBD1 or TRBD2 (5 bases each). Germline values: CDR1 LGHNA, CDR2 YSLEER. Trimming removed 2 bases from V and 7 bases from J, with 17 bases in between. The CDR3 length is 15 residues. The CDR3 DNA is TGCGCCAGCAGCCAACTCGGGACCCTGGCCGGGACCCAGTACTTC. The encoded protein is CASSQLGTLAGTQYF.

The J gene is TRBJ2-7, the V gene TRBV5-6; D is unresolved. The CDR3 runs to 18 residues. The V end lost 1 base, the J end lost 3 bases, and 23 bases lay between the germline ends. Germline CDR1 reads SGHDT; CDR2 reads YYEEEE. This chain's CDR3 is CASSLSRLLLANDYEQYF. The CDR3 DNA is TGTGCCAGCAGCTTGTCACGGTTATTGCTGGCTAACGACTACGAGCAGTACTTC.

The chain is built from TRBV27 and TRBJ1-2; perhaps TRBD1 as D (5 bases). The germline V gene has CDR1 MNHEY and CDR2 SMNVEV (reference sequence). Trimming cost V 5 bases and J 8 bases, with 15 bases left between them. The CDR3 is made up of 13 amino acids. This chain's CDR3 is CASSPHRFYGYTF. CDR3 nucleotides: TGTGCCAGCAGTCCCCACAGGTTCTACGGCTACACCTTC.

The chain uses TRBV27 and TRBJ2-7; D possibly matches TRBD1 or TRBD2 (5 bases each). V lost 3 bases to trimming and J lost 5 bases, with 14 bases between them. The CDR3 runs 14 residues. Germline assignment: CDR1 MNHEY and CDR2 SMNVEV (reference sequence). The CDR3 DNA is TGTGCCAGCAGTTTTGTCGGGACCACACACGAGCAGTACTTC. Residues: CASSFVGTTHEQYF.

This rearrangement joins TRBV4-3 to TRBJ2-1, with D possibly being TRBD2 (6 bases). CDR1 is LGHNA and CDR2 is YSLEER in the germline V gene. Trimming removed 5 bases at V and 3 bases at J, with 8 bases between. The CDR3 runs to 13 residues. Here the CDR3 DNA reads TGCGCCAGCAGCATCGGGGGCTACAATGAGCAGTTCTTC. It encodes CASSIGGYNEQFF.

This clone was seen only once. Other DNA variants within this sample encode the same CDR3. V gene TRBV27 combines with J gene TRBJ2-7; weak D call: TRBD2 (6 bases). This CDR3 contains 16 residues. Trimming shortened V by 5 bases and J by 0 bases, and 17 bases separated the two germline ends. The V gene's germline CDR1 is MNHEY and CDR2 SMNVEV (reference sequence). Here the CDR3 reads CASSPSAGHSSYEQYF. The CDR3 DNA reads as TGTGCCAGCAGTCCGTCAGCGGGCCACTCCTCCTACGAGCAGTACTTC.

J is TRBJ2-1 and V is TRBV9, with 9 bases lining up with TRBD1. Germline loops: CDR1 SGDLS, CDR2 YYNGEE. CDR3 length equals 15 residues. Trimming took 3 bases from V and 6 from J; bases not matched to a gene: 7. The DNA of the CDR3 is TGTGCCAGCAGCGCTTGGACAGGGGCCGCCAATGAGCAGTTCTTC. This codes for CASSAWTGAANEQFF.

The chain uses TRBV5-1 and TRBJ1-1; tentative D call: TRBD1 (5 bases). Germline assignment: CDR1 SGHRS and CDR2 YFSETQ. The CDR3 covers 15 residues. The V gene lost 3 bases and the J gene lost 3 bases, with 15 bases spanning the gap. The CDR3 region has the DNA TGCGCCAGCAGCTGGACGATGGGGCCATACACTGAAGCTTTCTTT. It yields the protein CASSWTMGPYTEAFF. Combining the CDR3 with reference TRBV5-1 and TRBJ1-1 gives the whole variable domain KAGVTQTPRYLIKTRGQQVTLSCSPISGHRSVSWYQQTPGQGLQFLFEYFSETQRNKGNFPGRFSGRQFSNSRSEMNVSTLELGDSALYLCASSWTMGPYTEAFFGQGTRLTVV.